Described below is a single T cell receptor beta chain sequence and its context. Its specificity is unknown. This record belongs to a study of blood T cells in healthy people across ages. Study findings and constraints: Investigators treated diversity estimates from one million T cells as underestimates.

Total RNA amounts of at least 5.5 micrograms were extracted per sample. Primed by a sample-barcoded 5' primer and a J-beta primer mix, a second PCR proceeded for about 6 to 11 cycles. TCRdb used MiXCR to reprocess the 5' RACE reads, holding one entry per CDR3 protein. In the table there are around 800,000 distinct CDR3 sequences, about 26% of which are singletons. CDR1 and CDR2 from the germline V gene are MNHNS and SASEGT. The trim removed 2 bases at V and 9 bases at J, leaving 11 bases unmatched. The CDR3 has 16 amino acids. Separately, the same data were catalogued under a study of T cells of mothers and their children. That paper states: With the M1S primer of the second PCR, sample barcodes and 2-4 random nucleotides were added. Every mother supplied over 9.5 million TCR beta CDR3 reads and every child 2.5 million to 3.5 million.

The receptor was derived from a boy aged 5-17 years in good health. The V call is TRBV6-1, the J call TRBJ2-3; 10 bases match TRBD2. The specimen sequenced was blood. The CDR3 is CASSEMGAGGSRTQYF. DNA of the CDR3: TGTGCCAGCAGTGAAATGGGAGCGGGGGGGTCCCGGACGCAGTATTTT.